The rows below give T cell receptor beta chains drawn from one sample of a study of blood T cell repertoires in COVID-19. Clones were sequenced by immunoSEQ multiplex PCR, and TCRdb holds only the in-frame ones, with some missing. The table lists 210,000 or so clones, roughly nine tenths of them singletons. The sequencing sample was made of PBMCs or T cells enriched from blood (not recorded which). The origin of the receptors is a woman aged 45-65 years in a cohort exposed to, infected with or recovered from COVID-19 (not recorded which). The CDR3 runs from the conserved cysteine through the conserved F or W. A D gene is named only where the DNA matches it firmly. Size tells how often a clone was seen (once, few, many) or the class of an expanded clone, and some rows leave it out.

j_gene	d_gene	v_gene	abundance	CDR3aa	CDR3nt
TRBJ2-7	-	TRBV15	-	CATSRDLLSSSYEQYF	TGTGCCACCAGCAGAGATCTACTGTCGAGCTCCTACGAGCAGTACTTC
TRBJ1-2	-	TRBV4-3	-	CASSQDSLGYTF	TGCGCCAGCAGCCAAGACTCCTTAGGCTACACCTTC
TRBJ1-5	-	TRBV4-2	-	CASSLSDSPVSRQPQHF	TGTGCCAGCAGCCTTTCGGACAGCCCCGTCTCGAGGCAGCCCCAGCATTTT
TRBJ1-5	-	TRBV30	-	CAWSRVGGFGNQPQHF	TGTGCCTGGAGTCGGGTTGGTGGTTTTGGCAATCAGCCCCAGCATTTT
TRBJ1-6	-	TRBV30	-	CAWSVATGSSPLHF	TGTGCCTGGAGTGTAGCTACAGGGAGTTCACCCCTCCACTTT
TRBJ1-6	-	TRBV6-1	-	CASSEAQGGNSPLHF	TGTGCCAGCAGTGAAGCACAGGGTGGGAATTCACCCCTCCACTTT
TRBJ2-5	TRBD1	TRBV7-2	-	CASSSTGGKETQYF	TGTGCCAGCAGCTCGACAGGGGGCAAGGAGACCCAGTACTTC
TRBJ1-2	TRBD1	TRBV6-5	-	CASSYGQGASGYTF	TGTGCCAGCAGTTACGGACAGGGGGCTTCTGGCTACACCTTC
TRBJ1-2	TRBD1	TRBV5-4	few	CASSPDRGYYGYTF	TGTGCCAGCAGCCCCGACAGGGGATACTATGGCTACACCTTC
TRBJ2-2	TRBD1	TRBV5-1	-	CASSLGQGDTGELFF	TGCGCCAGCAGCTTAGGACAGGGGGACACCGGGGAGCTGTTTTTT
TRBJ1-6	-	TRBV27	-	CASSRGNSPLHF	TGTGCCAGCAGTCGAGGGAATTCACCCCTCCACTTT
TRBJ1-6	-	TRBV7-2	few	CASSQQNRKYNSPLHF	TGTGCCAGCAGCCAACAGAACAGGAAGTATAATTCACCCCTCCACTTT
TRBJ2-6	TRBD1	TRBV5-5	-	CASSWGQALLGANVLTF	TGTGCCAGCAGCTGGGGACAGGCCCTCCTCGGGGCCAACGTCCTGACTTTC
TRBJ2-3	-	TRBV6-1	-	CASSEAGGGAGYTQYF	TGTGCCAGCAGTGAAGCCGGTGGCGGGGCTGGATATACGCAGTATTTT